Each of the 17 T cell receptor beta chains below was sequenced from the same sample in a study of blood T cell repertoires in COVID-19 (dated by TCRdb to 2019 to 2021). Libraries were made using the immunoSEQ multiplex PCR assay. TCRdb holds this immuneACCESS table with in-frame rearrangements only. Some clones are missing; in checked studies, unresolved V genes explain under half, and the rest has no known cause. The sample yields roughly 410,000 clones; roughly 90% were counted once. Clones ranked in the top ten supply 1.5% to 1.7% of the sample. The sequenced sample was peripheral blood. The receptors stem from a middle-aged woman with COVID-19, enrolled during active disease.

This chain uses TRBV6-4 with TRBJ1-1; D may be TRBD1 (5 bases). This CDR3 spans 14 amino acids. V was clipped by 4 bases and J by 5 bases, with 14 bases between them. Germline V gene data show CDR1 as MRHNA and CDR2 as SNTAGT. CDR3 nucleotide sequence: TGTGCCAGCAGTGCGACAGTTCATACGACTGAAGCTTTCTTT. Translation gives CASSATVHTTEAFF.

Here the CDR3 DNA reads TGTGCCAGCAGCTACGCGGGACAGAAGAGCGGCTACACCTTC. Translated, it gives CASSYAGQKSGYTF. The chain recombines TRBV7-8 with TRBJ1-2; 7 nucleotides match TRBD1. V lost 4 bases to trimming and J lost 8 bases; unmatched junction nucleotides: 10. Germline V CDR1 and CDR2: SGHVS, FQNEAQ. This CDR3 comprises 14 residues.

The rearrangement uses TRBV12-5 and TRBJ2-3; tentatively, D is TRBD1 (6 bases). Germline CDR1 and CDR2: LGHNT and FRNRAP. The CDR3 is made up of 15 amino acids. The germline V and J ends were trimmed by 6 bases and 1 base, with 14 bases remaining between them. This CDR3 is CASGFSDRGTDTQYF. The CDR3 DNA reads TGTGCTAGTGGGTTTTCGGACAGAGGCACAGATACGCAGTATTTT.

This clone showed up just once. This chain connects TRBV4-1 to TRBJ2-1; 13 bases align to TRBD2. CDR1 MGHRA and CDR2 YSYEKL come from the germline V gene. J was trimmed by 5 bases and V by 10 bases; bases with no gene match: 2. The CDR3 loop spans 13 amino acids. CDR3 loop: CATGLAGHNEQFF. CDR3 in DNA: TGCGCCACGGGACTAGCGGGGCACAATGAGCAGTTCTTC.

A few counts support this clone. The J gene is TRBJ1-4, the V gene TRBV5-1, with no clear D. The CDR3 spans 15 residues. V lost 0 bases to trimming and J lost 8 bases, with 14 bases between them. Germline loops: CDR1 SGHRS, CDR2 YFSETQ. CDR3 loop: CASSLVLGRLEKLFF. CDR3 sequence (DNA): TGCGCCAGCAGCTTGGTACTGGGGAGACTGGAAAAACTGTTTTTT.

DNA for the CDR3: TGTGCCAGCAGTTACACTACAGGGGTGGGCTATGGCTACACCTTC. Protein: CASSYTTGVGYGYTF. The V gene is TRBV6-6, the J gene TRBJ1-2, with TRBD1 matching 7 bases. The CDR3 runs to 15 residues. Germline V CDR1 and CDR2: MNHNY, SVGAGI (reference sequence). Trimming removed 2 bases from V and 4 bases from J; junction bases left unmatched: 7.

DNA for the CDR3: TGTGCCAGCAGCCAAGGGGCTAGCGGGGTCAATGAGCAGTTCTTC. Translating it yields CASSQGASGVNEQFF. The V and J genes are TRBV4-2 and TRBJ2-1; TRBD2 agrees at 9 bases. There are 15 residues in the CDR3. Per germline, CDR1 LGHNA and CDR2 YNFKEQ. J lost 6 bases, V lost 1 base, and 4 bases had no gene match.

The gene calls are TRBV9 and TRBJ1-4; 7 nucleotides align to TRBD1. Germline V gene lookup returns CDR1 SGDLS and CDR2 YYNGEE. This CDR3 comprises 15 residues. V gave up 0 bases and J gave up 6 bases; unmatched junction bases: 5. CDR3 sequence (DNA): TGTGCCAGCAGCGTAGGACAGGGTTGGGATGAAAAACTGTTTTTT. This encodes CASSVGQGWDEKLFF.

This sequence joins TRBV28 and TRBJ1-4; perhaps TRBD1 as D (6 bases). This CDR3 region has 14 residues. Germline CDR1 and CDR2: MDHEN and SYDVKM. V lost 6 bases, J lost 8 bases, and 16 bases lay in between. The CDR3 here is CASSPLGGREKLFF. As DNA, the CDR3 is TGTGCCAGCAGCCCTCTGGGGGGGCGCGAAAAACTGTTTTTT.

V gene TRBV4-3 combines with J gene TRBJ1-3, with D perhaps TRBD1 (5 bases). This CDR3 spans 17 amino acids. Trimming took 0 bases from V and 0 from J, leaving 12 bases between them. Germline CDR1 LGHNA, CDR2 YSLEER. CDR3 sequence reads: CASSQELDQGSGNTIYF. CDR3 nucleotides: TGCGCCAGCAGCCAAGAACTCGATCAGGGCTCTGGAAACACCATATATTTT.

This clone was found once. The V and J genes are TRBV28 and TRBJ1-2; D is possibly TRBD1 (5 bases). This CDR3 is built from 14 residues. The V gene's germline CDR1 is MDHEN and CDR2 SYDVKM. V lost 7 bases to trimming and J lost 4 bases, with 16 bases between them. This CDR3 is CASTPSGDVYGYTF. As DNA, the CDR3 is TGTGCCAGCACCCCCTCGGGGGACGTCTATGGCTACACCTTC.

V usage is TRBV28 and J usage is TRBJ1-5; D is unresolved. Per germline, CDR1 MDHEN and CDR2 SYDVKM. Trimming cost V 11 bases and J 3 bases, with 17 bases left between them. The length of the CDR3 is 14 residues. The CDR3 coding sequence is TGTGCCCTAAGGAGTCGGAAATCCAATCAGCCCCAGCATTTT. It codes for CALRSRKSNQPQHF.

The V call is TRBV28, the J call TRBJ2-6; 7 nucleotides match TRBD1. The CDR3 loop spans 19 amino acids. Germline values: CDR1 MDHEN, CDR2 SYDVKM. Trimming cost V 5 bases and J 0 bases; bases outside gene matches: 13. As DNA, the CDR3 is TGTGCCAGCAGTACTCACGGGACAGCAACCGTCTCTGGGGCCAACGTCCTGACTTTC. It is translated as CASSTHGTATVSGANVLTF.

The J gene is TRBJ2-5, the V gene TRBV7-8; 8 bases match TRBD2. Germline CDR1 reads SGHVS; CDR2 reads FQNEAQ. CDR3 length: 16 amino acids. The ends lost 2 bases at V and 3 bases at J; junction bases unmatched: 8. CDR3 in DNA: TGTGCCAGCAGCTTAAGGACCCCCGGGGGGGAAGAGACCCAGTACTTC. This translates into CASSLRTPGGEETQYF. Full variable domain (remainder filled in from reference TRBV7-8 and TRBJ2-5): GAGVSQSPRYKVAKRGQDVALRCDPISGHVSLFWYQQALGQGPEFLTYFQNEAQLDKSGLPSDRFFAERPEGSVSTLKIQRTQQEDSAVYLCASSLRTPGGEETQYFGPGTRLLVL.

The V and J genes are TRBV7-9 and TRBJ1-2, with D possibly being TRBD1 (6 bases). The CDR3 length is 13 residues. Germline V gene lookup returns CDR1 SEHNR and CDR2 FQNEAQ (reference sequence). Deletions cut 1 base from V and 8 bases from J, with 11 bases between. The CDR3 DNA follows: TGTGCCAGCAGCTTAGACAGGGCTGGGGGCTACACCTTC. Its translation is CASSLDRAGGYTF.

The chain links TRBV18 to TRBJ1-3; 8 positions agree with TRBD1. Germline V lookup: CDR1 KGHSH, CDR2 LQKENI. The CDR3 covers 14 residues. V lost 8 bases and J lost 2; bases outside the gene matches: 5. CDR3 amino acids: CASEQGVAGNTIYF. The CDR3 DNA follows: TGTGCCAGCGAACAGGGGGTTGCTGGAAACACCATATATTTT.

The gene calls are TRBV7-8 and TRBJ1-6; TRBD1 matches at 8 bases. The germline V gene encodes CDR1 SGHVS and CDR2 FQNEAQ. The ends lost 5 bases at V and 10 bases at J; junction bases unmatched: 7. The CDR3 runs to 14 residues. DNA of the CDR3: TGTGCCAGCAGCCCTGACAGGGGTGGATCACCCCTCCACTTT. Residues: CASSPDRGGSPLHF.